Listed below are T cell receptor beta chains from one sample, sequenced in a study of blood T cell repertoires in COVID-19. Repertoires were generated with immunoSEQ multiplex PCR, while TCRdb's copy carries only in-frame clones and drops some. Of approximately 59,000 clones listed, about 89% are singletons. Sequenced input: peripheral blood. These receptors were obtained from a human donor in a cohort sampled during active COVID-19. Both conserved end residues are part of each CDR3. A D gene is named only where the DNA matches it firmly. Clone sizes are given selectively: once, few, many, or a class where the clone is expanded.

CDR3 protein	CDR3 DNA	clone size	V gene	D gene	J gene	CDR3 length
CASNPRGQGNMNTEAFF	TGTGCCAGCAACCCCAGGGGACAGGGTAACATGAACACTGAAGCTTTCTTT	once	TRBV5-4	TRBD1	TRBJ1-1	17
CASSLSPLTDTQYF	TGCGCCAGCAGCTTGAGCCCACTCACAGATACGCAGTATTTT	NA	TRBV5-1	NA	TRBJ2-3	14
CALRIASYEQYF	TGTGCCTTGCGGATCGCTTCTTACGAGCAGTACTTC	NA	TRBV10-3	NA	TRBJ2-7	12
CASSRTQGAGEKLFF	TGCGCCAGCAGCCGCACACAGGGGGCTGGTGAAAAACTGTTTTTT	once	TRBV4-3	TRBD1	TRBJ1-4	15
CASSSGRVNEKLFF	TGTGCCAGCAGTTCCGGGAGGGTCAATGAAAAACTGTTTTTT	NA	TRBV25-1	NA	TRBJ1-4	14
CASSLIAGGLQETQYF	TGTGCCAGCAGCTTAATAGCGGGGGGGCTACAAGAGACCCAGTACTTC	NA	TRBV7-6	TRBD2	TRBJ2-5	16
CASSSRGLDSPLHF	TGTGCCAGCAGTTCCAGGGGGCTGGATTCACCCCTCCACTTT	NA	TRBV6-2/TRBV6-3	TRBD1	TRBJ1-6	14
CASSGQGHGYTF	TGTGCCAGCAGTGGACAGGGTCACGGCTACACCTTC	NA	TRBV27	TRBD1	TRBJ1-2	12
CASSYSAAPIGNTIYF	TGTGCCAGCAGTTACTCGGCAGCGCCCATCGGAAACACCATATATTTT	NA	TRBV6-5	NA	TRBJ1-3	16
CASSPAQGANEKLFF	TGTGCCAGCTCACCGGCACAGGGGGCTAATGAAAAACTGTTTTTT	NA	TRBV18	TRBD1	TRBJ1-4	15
CASSPLAAPYEQYF	TGTGCCAGTAGCCCGCTAGCGGCCCCCTACGAGCAGTACTTC	NA	TRBV19	TRBD2	TRBJ2-7	14
CASREGASGGDTQYF	TGTGCCAGCAGGGAGGGGGCTAGCGGGGGAGATACGCAGTATTTT	NA	TRBV7-8	TRBD2	TRBJ2-3	15
CASTGDPSSGNTIYF	TGTGCCAGCACCGGGGATCCCTCGTCAGGAAACACCATATATTTT	NA	TRBV5-4	NA	TRBJ1-3	15
CASSLDRGPGNTIYF	TGCGCCAGCAGCCTGGACAGGGGGCCTGGAAACACCATATATTTT	NA	TRBV5-1	TRBD1	TRBJ1-3	15
CASRQGAQPQHF	TGTGCCAGCAGACAGGGGGCTCAGCCCCAGCATTTT	NA	TRBV6-5	TRBD1	TRBJ1-5	12
CSVEDTTSGEGDTQYF	TGCAGCGTTGAAGATACGACTAGCGGGGAGGGAGATACGCAGTATTTT	NA	TRBV29-1	TRBD2	TRBJ2-3	16
CASSSRQEAEQYF	TGTGCCAGCAGCTCAAGACAGGAGGCCGAGCAGTACTTC	NA	TRBV7-2	NA	TRBJ2-7	13
CASSLGEYEQYF	TGTGCCAGCAGCTTAGGGGAGTACGAGCAGTACTTC	once	TRBV7-2	NA	TRBJ2-7	12
CASSSASGRRDTQYF	TGCGCCAGCAGCTCGGCTAGCGGACGACGGGATACGCAGTATTTT	NA	TRBV5-1	TRBD2	TRBJ2-3	15
CASSQESLAYNEQFF	TGCGCCAGCAGCCAAGAATCACTAGCGTACAATGAGCAGTTCTTC	NA	TRBV4-1	TRBD2	TRBJ2-1	15
CASSQANQPQHF	TGTGCCAGCTCACAAGCCAATCAGCCCCAGCATTTT	NA	TRBV18	NA	TRBJ1-5	12
CASSLGGTGGPDTQYF	TGTGCCAGCAGCTTGGGAGGGACAGGGGGCCCAGATACGCAGTATTTT	once	TRBV5-6	TRBD1	TRBJ2-3	16
CASSSRLGAQETQYF	TGTGCCAGCAGCTCTAGACTGGGGGCCCAAGAGACCCAGTACTTC	NA	TRBV7-8	NA	TRBJ2-5	15
CASSFSSGGTDTQYF	TGTGCCAGCAGCTTTTCTAGCGGGGGTACAGATACGCAGTATTTT	once	TRBV7-8	TRBD2	TRBJ2-3	15
CASSKTSGGAGTDTQYF	TGTGCCAGCAGCAAGACTAGCGGGGGGGCCGGGACAGATACGCAGTATTTT	NA	TRBV7-6	TRBD2	TRBJ2-3	17
CASSTSGGSVTDTQYF	TGCGCCAGCAGCACCTCGGGGGGGTCAGTCACAGATACGCAGTATTTT	NA	TRBV5-1	TRBD2	TRBJ2-3	16
CASSLGQGAYNEQFF	TGTGCCAGCAGCTTAGGACAGGGGGCCTACAATGAGCAGTTCTTC	NA	TRBV7-9	TRBD1	TRBJ2-1	15
CASSLQEFANTGELFF	TGTGCCAGCTCACTACAGGAGTTCGCGAACACCGGGGAGCTGTTTTTT	few	TRBV18	NA	TRBJ2-2	16
CASSSQGASGSPLHF	TGTGCCAGCAGCTCCCAGGGGGCTTCGGGATCACCCCTCCACTTT	NA	TRBV5-4	TRBD1	TRBJ1-6	15
CSVQTGLNQPQHF	TGCAGCGTCCAAACAGGGCTTAATCAGCCCCAGCATTTT	few	TRBV29-1	NA	TRBJ1-5	13
CASSLGQGGVQETQYF	TGCGCCAGCAGCTTGGGACAGGGGGGTGTGCAAGAGACCCAGTACTTC	NA	TRBV5-1	TRBD1	TRBJ2-5	16
CASSQDPGGGQETQYF	TGCGCCAGCAGCCAAGATCCCGGGGGGGGCCAAGAGACCCAGTACTTC	NA	TRBV4-1	TRBD2	TRBJ2-5	16
CASSLRGINNEQFF	TGTGCCAGCAGCTTAAGGGGGATAAACAATGAGCAGTTCTTC	NA	TRBV7-2	NA	TRBJ2-1	14
CASSLLADTQYF	TGTGCCAGCAGTTTGCTAGCAGATACGCAGTATTTT	NA	TRBV12-3/TRBV12-4	NA	TRBJ2-3	12
CASRSSGITDTQYF	TGTGCCAGCCGCTCTAGCGGAATCACAGATACGCAGTATTTT	NA	TRBV9	TRBD2	TRBJ2-3	14
CASSEFQRGGNEQFF	TGTGCCAGCAGTGAGTTCCAGCGGGGGGGCAATGAGCAGTTCTTC	NA	TRBV2	TRBD2	TRBJ2-1	15
CASSLADRSYENTIYF	TGCGCCAGCAGCTTGGCCGACAGGAGTTACGAAAACACCATATATTTT	NA	TRBV5-1	NA	TRBJ1-3	16
CASSFQGSSEKLFF	TGTGCCAGCAGCTTCCAGGGGTCTAGTGAAAAACTGTTTTTT	NA	TRBV7-2	NA	TRBJ1-4	14
CASSAFPTGLDEKLFF	TGTGCCAGCAGTGCATTTCCCACAGGGCTCGATGAAAAACTGTTTTTT	NA	TRBV25-1	NA	TRBJ1-4	16
CASSYVGTGGPYEQYF	TGTGCCAGCAGTTACGTCGGGACAGGGGGCCCCTACGAGCAGTACTTC	once	TRBV6-2/TRBV6-3	TRBD1	TRBJ2-7	16
CAWSSGGFQETQYF	TGTGCCTGGAGTTCAGGGGGCTTCCAAGAGACCCAGTACTTC	NA	TRBV30	TRBD1	TRBJ2-5	14
CASSRTKGDSPLHF	TGTGCCAGTAGCCGGACGAAAGGGGATTCACCCCTCCACTTT	NA	TRBV19	NA	TRBJ1-6	14
CASSDSPGGYYGYTF	TGTGCCAGCAGTGACTCCCCGGGAGGCTACTATGGCTACACCTTC	NA	TRBV6-4	NA	TRBJ1-2	15
CASSQARAAGNTIYF	TGTGCCAGCAGCCAAGCCAGGGCTGCTGGAAACACCATATATTTT	NA	TRBV3-1/TRBV3-2	NA	TRBJ1-3	15
CASSSGTRRQGAETQYF	TGTGCCAGCAGCTCCGGGACTAGGCGGCAAGGAGCAGAGACCCAGTACTTC	once	TRBV5-8	TRBD2	TRBJ2-5	17
CASSRGGPEQYF	TGTGCCAGCAGCCGGGGGGGACCCGAGCAGTACTTC	NA	TRBV7-2	TRBD2	TRBJ2-7	12
CASTIRGYTGELFF	TGTGCCAGTACGATAAGGGGCTACACCGGGGAGCTGTTTTTT	NA	TRBV19	NA	TRBJ2-2	14
CASSSLLETQYF	TGTGCCAGCAGCTCCCTCCTGGAGACCCAGTACTTC	NA	TRBV7-9	NA	TRBJ2-5	12